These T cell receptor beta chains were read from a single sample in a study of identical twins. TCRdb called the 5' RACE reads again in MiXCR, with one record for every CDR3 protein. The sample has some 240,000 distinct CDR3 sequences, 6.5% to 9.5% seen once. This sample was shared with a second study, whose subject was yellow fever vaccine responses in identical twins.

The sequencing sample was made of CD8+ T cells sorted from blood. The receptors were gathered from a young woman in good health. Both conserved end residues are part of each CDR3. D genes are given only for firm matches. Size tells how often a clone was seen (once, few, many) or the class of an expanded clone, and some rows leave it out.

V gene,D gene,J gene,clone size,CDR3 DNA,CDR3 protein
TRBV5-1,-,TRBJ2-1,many,TGCGCCAGCAGCGCATACAACAATGAGCAGTTCTTC,CASSAYNNEQFF
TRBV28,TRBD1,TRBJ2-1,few,TGTGCCAGCAGTTCCCGGGACAGGGGCACCGATGAGCAGTTCTTC,CASSSRDRGTDEQFF
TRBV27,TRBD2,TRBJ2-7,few,TGTGCCAGCAGTTCTATCGGACTAGCTGGAGAGCAGTACTTC,CASSSIGLAGEQYF
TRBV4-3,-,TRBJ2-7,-,TGCGCCAGCAGCCAAAGGCCAGTTGAATACGAGCAGTACTTC,CASSQRPVEYEQYF
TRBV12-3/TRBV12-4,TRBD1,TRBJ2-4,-,TGTGCCAGCAGTCGACCGGGACAGGGCACAAACATTCAGTACTTC,CASSRPGQGTNIQYF
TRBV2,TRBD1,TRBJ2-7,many,TGTGCCAGCAGTGAAGCCTGGACAGGTTCTACGGACGAGCAGTACTTC,CASSEAWTGSTDEQYF
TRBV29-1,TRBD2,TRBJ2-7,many,TGCAGCGTTGAAGGGCCCGGGACTAGCGGGAGCTACGAGCAGTACTTC,CSVEGPGTSGSYEQYF
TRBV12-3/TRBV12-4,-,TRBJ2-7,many,TGTGCCAGCAGTCTGACTGCGGAGAGCCACGAGCAGTACTTC,CASSLTAESHEQYF
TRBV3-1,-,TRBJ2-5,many,TGTGCCAGCAGCCCAACACTAGAGGAGACCCAGTACTTC,CASSPTLEETQYF
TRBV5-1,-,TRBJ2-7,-,TGCGCCAGCAGCGCCGACCCCCCTGGGTCCTACGAGCAGTACTTC,CASSADPPGSYEQYF
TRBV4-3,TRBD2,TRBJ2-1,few,TGCGCCAGCAGCCAAGATCAGGGTAGCGGGGGGGACGAGCAGTTCTTC,CASSQDQGSGGDEQFF
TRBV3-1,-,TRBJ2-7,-,TGTGCCAGCAGCCAAGAACGGCTAGGGGACCCCTACGAGCAGTACTTC,CASSQERLGDPYEQYF
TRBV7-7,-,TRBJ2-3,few,TGTGCTAGCAGCTCATTTAGCGGAGATACGCAGTATTTT,CASSSFSGDTQYF
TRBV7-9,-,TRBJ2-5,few,TGTGCCAGCAGCTTTTTCGGCCCAAGCCTGGAGACCCAGTACTTC,CASSFFGPSLETQYF
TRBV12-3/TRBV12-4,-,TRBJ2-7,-,TGTGCCAGCAGGGAAAGCGGCGACGAGCAGTACTTC,CASRESGDEQYF
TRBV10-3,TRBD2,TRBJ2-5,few,TGTGCCATCAGTGAGTCCGGACTAGCGGACCAAGAGACCCAGTACTTC,CAISESGLADQETQYF
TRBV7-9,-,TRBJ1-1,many,TGTGCCAGCAGCTTAGCCCATAGGCCGAACACTGAAGCTTTCTTT,CASSLAHRPNTEAFF
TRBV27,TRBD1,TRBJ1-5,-,TGTGCCAGCAGTTCGGGACAGGTCAATCAGCCCCAGCATTTT,CASSSGQVNQPQHF
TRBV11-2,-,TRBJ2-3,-,TGTGCCAGCAGCTCGAAAGGACACCCCTACACAGATACGCAGTATTTT,CASSSKGHPYTDTQYF
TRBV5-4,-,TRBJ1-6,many,TGTGCCAGCAGCTTCGGGGGACAAGGATTCACCTATTCACCCCTCCACTTT,CASSFGGQGFTYSPLHF
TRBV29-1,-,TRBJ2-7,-,TGCAGCGTTGAAGAGGATGATAGGGAAGAACCTTACGAGCAGTACTTC,CSVEEDDREEPYEQYF
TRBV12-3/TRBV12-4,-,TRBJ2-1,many,TGTGCCAGCAGTCCCGGGGCTGGGTCCTACAATGAGCAGTTCTTC,CASSPGAGSYNEQFF
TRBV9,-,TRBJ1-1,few,TGTGCCAGCAGCGTAGCTGGGACCCTCGGGGGCACTGAAGCTTTCTTT,CASSVAGTLGGTEAFF
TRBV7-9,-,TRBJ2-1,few,TGTGCCAGCAGCTTAGTCGGTGCCCCCTACAATGAGCAGTTCTTC,CASSLVGAPYNEQFF
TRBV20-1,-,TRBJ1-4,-,TGCAGTGCTAGACCCCTCGGACAGATTAATGAAAAACTGTTTTTT,CSARPLGQINEKLFF
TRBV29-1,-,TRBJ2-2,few,TGCAGCGTTGCTGCCCCTAACACCGGGGAGCTGTTTTTT,CSVAAPNTGELFF
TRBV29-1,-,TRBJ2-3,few,TGCAGCGTCCCCTACAGCTCAGATACGCAGTATTTT,CSVPYSSDTQYF
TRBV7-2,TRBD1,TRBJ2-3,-,TGTGCCAGCAGCTATCACTTGGGACAGGCGAGCACAGATACGCAGTATTTT,CASSYHLGQASTDTQYF